This TCR beta chain originates from a study of T cell responses to AZD1222 COVID-19 vaccine. General study points: Baseline serology detected seropositivity in only a handful of AZD1222 recipients. Donor demographics were predominantly white British with a female majority; clonal diversity may be underestimated. CD4 TCRs associated with vaccination spanned spike, dominating at 160-218 and 743-854.

With respect to this clone: Its target is unknown.

The V and J ends lost 7 bases and 4 bases, in that order; junction bases with no gene match: 4. Looked up from germline, CDR1 is MDHEN and CDR2 is SYDVKM. CDR3 size: 13 residues. Here immunoSEQ multiplex PCR was the method, and the copy in TCRdb shows in-frame clones only, minus some. The sample has around 200,000 clones; 85% to 95% are singletons. The sequences come from peripheral blood, collected 28 days after the second AZD1222 dose. The rearrangement joins TRBV28 to TRBJ2-1, with 7 bases fitting TRBD2. This clonotype was sampled from an adult who received the AZD1222 COVID-19 vaccine. CDR3 region: CASKAGMYNEQFF. The DNA for the CDR3 is TGTGCCAGCAAAGCGGGAATGTACAATGAGCAGTTCTTC.